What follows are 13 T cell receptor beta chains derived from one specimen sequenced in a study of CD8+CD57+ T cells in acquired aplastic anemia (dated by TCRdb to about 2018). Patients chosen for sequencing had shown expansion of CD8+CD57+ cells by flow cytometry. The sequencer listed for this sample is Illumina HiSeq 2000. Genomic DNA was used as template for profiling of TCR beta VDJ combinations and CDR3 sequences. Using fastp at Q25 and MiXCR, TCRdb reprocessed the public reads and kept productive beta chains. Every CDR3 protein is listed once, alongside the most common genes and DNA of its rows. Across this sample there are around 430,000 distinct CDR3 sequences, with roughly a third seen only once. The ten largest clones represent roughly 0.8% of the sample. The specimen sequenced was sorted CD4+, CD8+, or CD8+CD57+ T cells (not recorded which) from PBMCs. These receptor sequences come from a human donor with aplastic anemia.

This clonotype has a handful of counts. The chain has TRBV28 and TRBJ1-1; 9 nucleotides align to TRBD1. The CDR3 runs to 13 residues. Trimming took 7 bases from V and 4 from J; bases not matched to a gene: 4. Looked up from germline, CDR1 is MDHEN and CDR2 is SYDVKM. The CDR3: CASNRQGGTEAFF. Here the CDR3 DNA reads TGTGCCAGCAACAGACAGGGGGGCACTGAAGCTTTCTTT.

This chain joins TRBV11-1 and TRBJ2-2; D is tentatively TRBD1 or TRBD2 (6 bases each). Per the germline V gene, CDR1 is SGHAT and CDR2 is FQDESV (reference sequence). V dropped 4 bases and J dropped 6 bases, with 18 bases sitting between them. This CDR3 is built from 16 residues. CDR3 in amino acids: CASSSRGDPGAGELFF. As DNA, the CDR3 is TGTGCCAGCAGCTCAAGGGGGGACCCAGGTGCCGGGGAGCTGTTTTTT.

The CDR3 region is CAISGGGTTYNEQFF. CDR3 sequence (DNA): TGTGCCATCAGTGGGGGTGGGACCACCTACAATGAGCAGTTCTTC. The gene calls are TRBV10-3 and TRBJ2-1, with D perhaps given as TRBD1 or TRBD2 (5 bases each). CDR1 is ENHRY and CDR2 is SYGVKD in the germline V gene. Trimming shortened V by 4 bases and J by 2 bases, and 12 bases separated the two germline ends. This CDR3 has 15 amino acids.

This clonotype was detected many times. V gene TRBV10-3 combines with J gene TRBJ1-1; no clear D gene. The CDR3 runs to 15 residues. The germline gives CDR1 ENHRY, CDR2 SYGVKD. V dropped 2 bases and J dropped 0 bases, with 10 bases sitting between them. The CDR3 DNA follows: TGTGCCATCAGTGAGGGGCTCAGACTGAACACTGAAGCTTTCTTT. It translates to CAISEGLRLNTEAFF.

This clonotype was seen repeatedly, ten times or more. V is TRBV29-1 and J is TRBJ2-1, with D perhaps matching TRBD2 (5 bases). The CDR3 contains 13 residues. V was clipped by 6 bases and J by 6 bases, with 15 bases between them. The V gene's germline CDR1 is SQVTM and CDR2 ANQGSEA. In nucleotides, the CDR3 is TGCAGCGTGGACCGAACGGGGTCCAATGAGCAGTTCTTC. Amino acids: CSVDRTGSNEQFF.

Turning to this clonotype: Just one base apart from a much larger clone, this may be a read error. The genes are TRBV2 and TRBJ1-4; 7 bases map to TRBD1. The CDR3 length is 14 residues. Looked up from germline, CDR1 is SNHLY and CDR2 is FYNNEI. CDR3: CASSGQGVKEKLVF. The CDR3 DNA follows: TGTGCCAGCAGTGGACAGGGAGTAAAGGAAAAACTGGTTTTT.

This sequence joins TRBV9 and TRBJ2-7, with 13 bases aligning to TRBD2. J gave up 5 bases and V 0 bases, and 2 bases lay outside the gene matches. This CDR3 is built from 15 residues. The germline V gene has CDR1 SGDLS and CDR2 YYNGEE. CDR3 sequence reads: CASSVGGLAGNEQYF. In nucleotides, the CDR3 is TGTGCCAGCAGCGTAGGGGGACTAGCGGGGAACGAGCAGTACTTC.

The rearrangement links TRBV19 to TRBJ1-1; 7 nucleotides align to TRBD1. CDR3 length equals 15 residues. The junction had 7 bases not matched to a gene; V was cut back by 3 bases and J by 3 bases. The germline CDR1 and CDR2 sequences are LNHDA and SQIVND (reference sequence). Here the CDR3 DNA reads TGTGCCAGTAGTATGGACCGGGACAGCGACACTGAAGCTTTCTTT. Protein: CASSMDRDSDTEAFF.

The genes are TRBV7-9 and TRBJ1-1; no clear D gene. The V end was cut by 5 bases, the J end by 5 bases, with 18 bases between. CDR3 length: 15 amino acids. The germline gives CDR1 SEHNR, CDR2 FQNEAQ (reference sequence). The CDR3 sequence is CASSPAAVRTTEAFF. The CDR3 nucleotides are TGTGCCAGCAGCCCAGCCGCGGTACGTACGACTGAAGCTTTCTTT.

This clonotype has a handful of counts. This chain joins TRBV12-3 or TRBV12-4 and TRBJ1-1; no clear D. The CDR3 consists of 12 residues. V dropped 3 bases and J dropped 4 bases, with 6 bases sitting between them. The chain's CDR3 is CASSFWGTEAFF. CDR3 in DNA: TGTGCCAGCAGTTTCTGGGGCACTGAAGCTTTCTTT.

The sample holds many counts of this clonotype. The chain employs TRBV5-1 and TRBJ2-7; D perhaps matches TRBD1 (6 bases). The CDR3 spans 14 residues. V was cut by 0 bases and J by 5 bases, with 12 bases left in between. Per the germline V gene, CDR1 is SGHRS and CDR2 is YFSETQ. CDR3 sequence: CASSLGGGPDEQYF. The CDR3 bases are TGCGCCAGCAGCTTGGGAGGGGGTCCCGACGAGCAGTACTTC.

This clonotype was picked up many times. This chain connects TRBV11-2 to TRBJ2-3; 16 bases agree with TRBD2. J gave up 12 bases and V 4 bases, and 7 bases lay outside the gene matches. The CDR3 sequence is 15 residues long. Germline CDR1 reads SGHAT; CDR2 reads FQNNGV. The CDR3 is CASSWGLAGGAGQYF. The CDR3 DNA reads TGTGCCAGCAGCTGGGGACTAGCGGGGGGGGCCGGTCAGTATTTT.

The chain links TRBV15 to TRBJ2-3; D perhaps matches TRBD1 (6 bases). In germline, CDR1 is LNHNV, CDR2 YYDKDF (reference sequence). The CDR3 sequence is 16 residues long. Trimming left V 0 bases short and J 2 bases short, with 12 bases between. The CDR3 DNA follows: TGTGCCACCAGCAGAGATTGGGGGCGGGTCACAGATACGCAGTATTTT. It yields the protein CATSRDWGRVTDTQYF.